This T cell receptor (beta chain) was sequenced in a study of response to subunit inactivated influenza vaccine (dated by TCRdb to about 2018). About the study as a whole: Deep quantitative profiling of the T cell receptor repertoire was used in the study to follow responses to a trivalent subunit inactivated influenza vaccine.

To note about this clonotype: No antigen is known for it. One base away there is no much larger clone; base qualities are not given.

CDR1 and CDR2, per the germline V gene (reference sequence), are DFQATT and SNEGSKA. Taken from cysteine to phenylalanine, the CDR3 has 13 residues. Here the CDR3 DNA is all that survives: 39 bases in frame from base 1. V gives up 3 bases and J gives up 4 bases, and the segment between their germline ends measures 11 bases. The library was made by RT-PCR. The sample was run on an Illumina HiSeq 2500. Using fastp trimming at Q25 and MiXCR clonotype assembly, TCRdb reanalyzed the public sequencing data and kept in-frame beta chains. Merged by CDR3 protein, the rows form single entries marked with the most common genes and DNA. In all, the sample holds a few hundred thousand distinct CDR3 sequences, and approximately 15% of those were seen once. 11% of the sample is held by the ten biggest clonotypes. Results the study describes overall, beyond this receptor: The authors suggested that each seasonal influenza vaccination may recruit only a limited number of new T cells.

This receptor chain uses TRBV20-1 and TRBJ2-3; the D gene is perhaps TRBD1 or TRBD2, as each covers 6 bases. Sequencing was performed on PBMCs from blood, taken 11 to 12 days after vaccination. The TCR originated in a middle-aged man who received an inactivated influenza vaccine. Donor details come from another sample of the same person, matched by shared clones. The CDR3 protein sequence reads: CSASGGSADTQYF. The DNA sequence reads TGCAGTGCTAGCGGGGGCTCAGCAGATACGCAGTATTTT.